Detailed here is one T cell receptor beta chain. What it recognizes is unknown. The sample comes from a study of PD-1 blockade in classical Hodgkin lymphoma. Libraries were prepared by immunoSEQ multiplex PCR; TCRdb keeps only in-frame clonotypes and omits some of them. The data contain about 50,000 clones, about 88% of them singletons. The germline V gene encodes CDR1 MRHNA and CDR2 SNTAGT. The length of the CDR3 is 14 residues. J was trimmed by 8 bases and V by 2 bases; bases with no gene match: 5. Findings of the study overall: The diversity seen at baseline in complete responders resembled that of newly diagnosed patients. Reports described newly diagnosed patients as having lower baseline TCR diversity than healthy donors.

Each and every patient relapsed after autologous stem cell transplantation, and patients got differing brentuximab vedotin exposure. The sequencing used peripheral blood mononuclear cells (PBMCs), collected before the second cycle of nivolumab. The chain uses TRBV6-4 and TRBJ1-4, with 7 positions matching TRBD1. This TCR derives from a human donor with classical Hodgkin lymphoma. The CDR3 loop is CASSDEGGSEKLFF. In DNA, the CDR3 is TGTGCCAGCAGTGACGAAGGGGGCAGCGAAAAACTGTTTTTT.